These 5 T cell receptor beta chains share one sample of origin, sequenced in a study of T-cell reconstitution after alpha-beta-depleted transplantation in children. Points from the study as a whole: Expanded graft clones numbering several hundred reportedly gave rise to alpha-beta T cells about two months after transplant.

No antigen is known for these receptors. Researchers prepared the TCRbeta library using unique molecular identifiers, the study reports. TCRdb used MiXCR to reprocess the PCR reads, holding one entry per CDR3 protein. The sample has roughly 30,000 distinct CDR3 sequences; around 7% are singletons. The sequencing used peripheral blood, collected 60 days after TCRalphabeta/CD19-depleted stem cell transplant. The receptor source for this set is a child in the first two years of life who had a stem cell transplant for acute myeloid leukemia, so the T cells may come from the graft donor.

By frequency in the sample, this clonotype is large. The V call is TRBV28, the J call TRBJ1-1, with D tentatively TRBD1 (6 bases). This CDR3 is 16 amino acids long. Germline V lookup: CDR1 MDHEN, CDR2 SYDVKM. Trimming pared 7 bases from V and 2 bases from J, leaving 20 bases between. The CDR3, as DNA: TGTGCCAGCACTCCCCCCTCAGGGGCTTACAACACTGAAGCTTTCTTT. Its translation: CASTPPSGAYNTEAFF.

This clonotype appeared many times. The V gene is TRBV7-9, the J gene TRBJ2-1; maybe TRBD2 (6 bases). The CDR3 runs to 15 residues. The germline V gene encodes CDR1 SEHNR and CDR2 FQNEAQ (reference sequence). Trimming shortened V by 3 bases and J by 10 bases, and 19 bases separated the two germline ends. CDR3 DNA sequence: TGTGCCAGCAGCTTCAGCACTCGGGGGTTCAGGGAGCAGTTCTTC. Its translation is CASSFSTRGFREQFF. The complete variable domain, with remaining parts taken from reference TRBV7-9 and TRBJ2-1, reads DTGVSQNPRHKITKRGQNVTFRCDPISEHNRLYWYRQTLGQGPEFLTYFQNEAQLEKSRLLSDRFSAERPKGSFSTLEIQRTEQGDSAMYLCASSFSTRGFREQFFGPGTRLTVL.

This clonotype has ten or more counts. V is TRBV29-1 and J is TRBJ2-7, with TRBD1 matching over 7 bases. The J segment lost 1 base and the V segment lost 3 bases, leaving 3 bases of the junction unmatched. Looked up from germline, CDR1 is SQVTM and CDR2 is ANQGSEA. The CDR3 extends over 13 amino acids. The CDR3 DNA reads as TGCAGCGTTGACCTGACAGGGTCCTACGAGCAGTACTTC. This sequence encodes CSVDLTGSYEQYF.

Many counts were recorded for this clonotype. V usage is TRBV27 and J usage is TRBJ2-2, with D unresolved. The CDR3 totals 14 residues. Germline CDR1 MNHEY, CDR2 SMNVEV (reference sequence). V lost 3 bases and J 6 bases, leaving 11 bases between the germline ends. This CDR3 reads CASSFRQSPGELFF. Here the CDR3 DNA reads TGTGCCAGCAGTTTTCGGCAATCCCCCGGGGAGCTGTTTTTT.

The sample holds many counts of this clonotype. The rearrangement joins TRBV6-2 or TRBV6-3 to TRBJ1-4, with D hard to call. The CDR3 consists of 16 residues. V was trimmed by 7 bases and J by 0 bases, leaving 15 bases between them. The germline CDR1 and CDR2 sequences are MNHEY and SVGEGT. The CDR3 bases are TGTGCCAGCACCCCGTACAAGGCCTCAACTAATGAAAAACTGTTTTTT. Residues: CASTPYKASTNEKLFF.